The next 22 T cell receptor beta chains were all read from a single sample in a study of blood T cells in healthy people across ages. Then a second PCR, running roughly 7 to 11 cycles, was carried out with a sample-barcoded 5' primer and a J-beta primer mix. TCRdb reanalysed the 5' RACE reads using MiXCR and keeps one entry per CDR3 protein. In the table there are some 900,000 distinct CDR3 sequences, 40% to 60% of which are singletons. The sample consisted of blood. The receptor source for this set is a man younger than 45 in good health.

This clonotype was recorded a few times. This may arise from a read error, as a much more abundant clone is one base away. This chain uses TRBV3-1 with TRBJ2-5, with 8 bases fitting TRBD1. The J call may be wrong; the DNA end is better matched by TRBJ2-7. Germline V gene sequence: CDR1 LGHDT, CDR2 YNNKEL (reference sequence). The CDR3 length is 15 residues. This CDR3 is CASSQDPTGQDEQYF. In DNA form, the CDR3 reads TGTGCCAGCAGCCAAGATCCGACGGGACAGGACGAGCAGTACTTC.

The chain carries TRBV6-2 or TRBV6-3 and TRBJ2-1; TRBD2 is a possible D gene (6 bases). The CDR3 runs 17 residues. Trimming removed 6 bases at V and 4 bases at J, with 22 bases between. Germline lookup yields CDR1 MNHEY and CDR2 SVGEGT. The CDR3 sequence: CASSRPGDGGDYNEQFF. CDR3 nucleotides: TGTGCCAGCAGCCGACCGGGCGACGGAGGGGATTACAATGAGCAGTTCTTC.

This chain connects TRBV27 to TRBJ2-1, with D possibly being TRBD1 or TRBD2 (7 bases each). The V and J ends lost 0 bases and 2 bases respectively, with 14 bases between them. CDR3 length: 17 residues. Germline loops: CDR1 MNHEY, CDR2 SMNVEV (reference sequence). Here the CDR3 reads CASSLSGGDRTYNEQFF. Here the CDR3 DNA reads TGTGCCAGCAGTTTATCGGGGGGGGACAGAACCTACAATGAGCAGTTCTTC.

This rearrangement joins TRBV7-9 to TRBJ2-7; 7 nucleotides match TRBD1. Trimming took 5 bases from V and 3 from J; bases not matched to a gene: 10. The CDR3 has 15 residues. Germline V gene data show CDR1 as SEHNR and CDR2 as FQNEAQ (reference sequence). The CDR3 loop reads CASSLYGQGDYEQYF. The CDR3 nucleotides are TGTGCCAGCAGCCTTTACGGGCAGGGGGACTACGAGCAGTACTTC.

The J gene is TRBJ2-1, the V gene TRBV15, with D unresolved. V lost 5 bases, J lost 3 bases, and 5 bases lay in between. The CDR3 runs to 12 residues. Germline values: CDR1 LNHNV, CDR2 YYDKDF (reference sequence). This CDR3 reads CATSEDYNEQFF. The DNA of the CDR3 is TGTGCCACCAGCGAAGACTACAATGAGCAGTTCTTC. The full variable domain, with the rest looked up from reference TRBV15 and TRBJ2-1, is DAMVIQNPRYQVTQFGKPVTLSCSQTLNHNVMYWYQQKSSQAPKLLFHYYDKDFNNEADTPDNFQSRRPNTSFCFLDIRSPGLGDTAMYLCATSEDYNEQFFGPGTRLTVL.

The CDR3 nucleotides are TGCGCCAGCAGCCAAGATTATGCAGGGACCTACGAGCAGTACTTC. Residues: CASSQDYAGTYEQYF. V is TRBV4-3 and J is TRBJ2-7; possibly TRBD1 for D (5 bases). The CDR3 contains 15 residues. The germline gives CDR1 LGHNA, CDR2 YSLEER. V was shortened by 0 bases and J by 2 bases, with 11 bases between the two germline ends.

V usage is TRBV12-3 or TRBV12-4 and J usage is TRBJ2-1; tentatively, D is TRBD1 (5 bases). Between the trimmed V and J ends, which lost 6 bases and 12 bases, there was a span of 24 bases. The CDR3 has 15 residues. The CDR3 nucleotides are TGTGCCAGCAGCAGAGACAGCGATACCGGCGAAGGGCAGTTCTTC. Translating it yields CASSRDSDTGEGQFF.

The chain has TRBV7-2 and TRBJ2-1, with 11 bases fitting TRBD2. Trimming at V came to 4 bases and at J to 6 bases, leaving 8 bases not matched to a gene. Germline values: CDR1 SGHTA, CDR2 FQGNSA. This CDR3 region has 16 residues. The CDR3 spells CASSSLAGGVSNEQFF. DNA of the CDR3: TGTGCCAGCAGCTCCTTAGCGGGGGGGGTCAGCAATGAGCAGTTCTTC.

This rearrangement joins TRBV10-3 to TRBJ2-2; weak D call: TRBD1 (6 bases). This CDR3 is 12 amino acids long. Germline lookup yields CDR1 ENHRY and CDR2 SYGVKD. With 10 bases removed from V and 7 bases from J, the gap between germline ends came to 13 bases. CDR3 sequence: CATSQGIGELFF. The CDR3 DNA reads as TGTGCCACCTCACAGGGAATCGGGGAGCTGTTTTTT.

The gene calls are TRBV28 and TRBJ2-1, with D perhaps given as TRBD1 or TRBD2 (7 bases each). V lost 7 bases to trimming and J lost 5 bases, with 18 bases between them. The CDR3 is 15 residues long. Germline CDR1 is MDHEN and CDR2 is SYDVKM. The CDR3 loop is CASTTRGGFHNEQFF. Here the CDR3 DNA reads TGTGCCAGCACCACCAGGGGGGGCTTCCACAATGAGCAGTTCTTC.

There are a few counts of this clonotype. The V call is TRBV7-2, the J call TRBJ2-7; either TRBD1 or TRBD2 may fit D (5 bases each). The CDR3 totals 11 residues. Germline-derived CDR1 and CDR2 are SGHTA and FQGNSA. Trimming removed 3 bases from V and 11 bases from J, with 11 bases in between. CDR3 sequence reads: CASSLGRVEYF. CDR3 in DNA: TGTGCCAGCAGCTTGGGACGAGTGGAGTACTTC. The variable domain in full, with the rest retrieved from reference TRBV7-2 and TRBJ2-7, is GAGVSQSPSNKVTEKGKDVELRCDPISGHTALYWYRQSLGQGLEFLIYFQGNSAPDKSGLPSDRFSAERTGGSVSTLTIQRTQQEDSAVYLCASSLGRVEYFGPGTRLTVT.

This clonotype has just a few counts. The chain uses TRBV19 and TRBJ1-2; the D is unclear. This CDR3 spans 11 amino acids. The ends were cut back, 3 bases at V and 6 bases at J, with 5 bases in the middle. Per germline, CDR1 LNHDA and CDR2 SQIVND (reference sequence). The CDR3 sequence is CASSIGDGYTF. Here the CDR3 DNA reads TGTGCCAGTAGTATTGGAGATGGCTACACCTTC.

The gene calls are TRBV12-3 or TRBV12-4 and TRBJ2-4; D ambiguous. V lost 3 bases, J lost 15 bases, and 15 bases lay in between. CDR3 size: 12 residues. CDR3 in amino acids: CASSLPNAAPYF. The CDR3 nucleotides are TGTGCCAGCAGTTTGCCTAATGCTGCTCCGTACTTC.

This rearrangement joins TRBV6-2 or TRBV6-3 to TRBJ2-3; possibly TRBD2 for D (5 bases). From germline, CDR1 is MNHEY and CDR2 SVGEGT. The length of the CDR3 is 12 residues. Deletions cut 6 bases from V and 12 bases from J, with 16 bases between. CDR3 DNA sequence: TGTGCCAGCAGCCCTAGGACTTTTCCACAGTATTTT. Translating it yields CASSPRTFPQYF.

The table lists this clonotype with a count of one. The V call is TRBV5-4, the J call TRBJ2-2; D is unresolved. The ends were cut back, 5 bases at V and 2 bases at J, with 16 bases in the middle. The germline V gene encodes CDR1 SGHNT and CDR2 YYREEE (reference sequence). CDR3 length equals 16 residues. The CDR3 is CASSLGSRRNTGELFF. CDR3 bases: TGTGCCAGCAGTCTCGGGTCCAGAAGAAACACCGGGGAGCTGTTTTTT.

The V and J genes are TRBV28 and TRBJ2-1, with TRBD2 identical over 11 bases. The germline V gene encodes CDR1 MDHEN and CDR2 SYDVKM. The CDR3 is 16 residues long. Trimming cost V 4 bases and J 2 bases; bases outside gene matches: 4. The CDR3 nucleotides read TGTGCCAGCAGTTCCTCTAGCGGGGGGCCCTACAATGAGCAGTTCTTC. Its protein is CASSSSSGGPYNEQFF.

The V and J genes are TRBV6-2 or TRBV6-3 and TRBJ2-1; 11 bases fit TRBD1. Germline loops: CDR1 MNHEY, CDR2 SVGEGT. CDR3 length: 15 residues. J gave up 8 bases and V 4 bases, and 7 bases lay outside the gene matches. Here the CDR3 DNA reads TGTGCCAGCAGTTGGGGACAGGGGGTCCAGGATGAGCAGTTCTTC. Encoded protein: CASSWGQGVQDEQFF.

This clonotype was found a few times. The V gene is TRBV4-3, the J gene TRBJ1-2; no clear D gene. The V end was cut by 4 bases, the J end by 7 bases, with 25 bases between. CDR3 length equals 17 residues. Germline V gene sequence: CDR1 LGHNA, CDR2 YSLEER. CDR3 loop: CASSPDIRRAERLGYTF. DNA for the CDR3: TGCGCCAGCAGCCCAGATATTCGGAGGGCGGAAAGGCTTGGCTACACCTTC.

J is TRBJ2-4 and V is TRBV7-2, with TRBD1 matching 10 bases. The CDR3 has 14 residues. Germline V gives CDR1 SGHTA, CDR2 FQGNSA. The V gene end was trimmed by 5 bases and the J gene end by 9 bases; junction bases not matched to a gene: 7. For the CDR3, the DNA is TGTGCCAGCAGCCCCGGGACAGGGGACCGCATTCAGTACTTC. This translates into CASSPGTGDRIQYF.

This chain links TRBV12-3 or TRBV12-4 with TRBJ2-1; 13 bases fit TRBD2. V was clipped by 3 bases and J by 8 bases; unmatched bases: 10. The CDR3 totals 17 residues. This chain's CDR3 is CASSFYWTSGGMDEQFF. DNA of the CDR3: TGTGCCAGCAGTTTCTACTGGACTAGCGGGGGAATGGATGAGCAGTTCTTC.

This clonotype occurred once. This chain joins TRBV29-1 and TRBJ1-5; weak D call: TRBD1 (5 bases). The germline CDR1 and CDR2 sequences are SQVTM and ANQGSEA. The CDR3 runs 14 residues. V dropped 6 bases and J dropped 4 bases, with 16 bases sitting between them. CDR3 DNA sequence: TGCAGCGTCTTAACAGGTGACCCAAATCAGCCCCAGCATTTT. Its translation is CSVLTGDPNQPQHF.

The gene calls are TRBV6-5 and TRBJ2-5, with TRBD1 identical over 8 bases. Trimming took 2 bases from V and 2 from J; bases not matched to a gene: 1. CDR3 length equals 14 residues. Looked up from germline, CDR1 is MNHEY and CDR2 is SVGAGI. CDR3 loop: CASSYRDRQETQYF. CDR3 in DNA: TGTGCCAGCAGTTACCGGGACAGGCAAGAGACCCAGTACTTC.